Shown below are 22 T cell receptor beta chains from a single sample sequenced in a study of blood T cell repertoires in COVID-19 (dated by TCRdb to the early 2020s). Library construction relied on the immunoSEQ multiplex PCR assay. TCRdb re-hosts the immuneACCESS table, in-frame sequences only. Its copies lack some clones; in the studies checked, an unresolved V gene accounts for under half of them, and the cause for the rest is not known. The sample yields about 210,000 clones; roughly 81% were counted once. In total, the top ten clones hold around 7.3% of the sample. The specimen was peripheral blood. The receptors stem from a woman aged 50 to 60 with active or convalescent COVID-19.

The gene calls are TRBV24-1 and TRBJ2-1; TRBD1 matches at 10 bases. CDR3 length equals 16 residues. Germline V gene data show CDR1 as KGHDR and CDR2 as SFDVKD. V lost 2 bases and J lost 3; bases outside the gene matches: 3. This CDR3 is CATSDWTGGGYNEQFF. In nucleotides, the CDR3 is TGTGCCACCAGTGATTGGACAGGGGGGGGCTACAATGAGCAGTTCTTC.

The chain carries TRBV7-6 and TRBJ2-3; TRBD1 matches 8 bases. The length of the CDR3 is 15 residues. Germline loops: CDR1 SGHVS, CDR2 FNYEAQ. The V segment lost 5 bases and the J segment 3 bases; nucleotides outside the gene matches: 7. The CDR3 coding sequence is TGTGCCAGCAGCACCCGACAGGGGACGACAGATACGCAGTATTTT. Translation: CASSTRQGTTDTQYF.

The V gene is TRBV11-2, the J gene TRBJ2-7; TRBD2 agrees at 8 bases. V lost 2 bases and J lost 7; bases outside the gene matches: 16. The CDR3 extends over 17 amino acids. The V gene's germline CDR1 is SGHAT and CDR2 FQNNGV. The CDR3 spells CASSLRLSGTAPMEQYF. CDR3 DNA: TGTGCCAGCAGCTTACGCCTTAGCGGGACCGCGCCAATGGAGCAGTACTTC. Full variable domain (outside the CDR3, taken from reference TRBV11-2 and TRBJ2-7): EAGVAQSPRYKIIEKRQSVAFWCNPISGHATLYWYQQILGQGPKLLIQFQNNGVVDDSQLPKDRFSAERLKGVDSTLKIQPAKLEDSAVYLCASSLRLSGTAPMEQYFGPGTRLTVT.

V is TRBV27 and J is TRBJ2-3, with a tentative D call TRBD2 (5 bases). CDR1 and CDR2 (germline): MNHEY, SMNVEV (reference sequence). The CDR3 loop spans 15 amino acids. Trimming removed 3 bases at V and 3 bases at J, with 13 bases between. CDR3 nucleotides: TGTGCCAGCAGTTTGAGGGAAACGGGGACAGATACGCAGTATTTT. Encoded protein: CASSLRETGTDTQYF.

The rearrangement uses TRBV2 and TRBJ1-3, with 11 nucleotides matching TRBD1. CDR1 is SNHLY and CDR2 is FYNNEI in the germline V gene. Trimming at V came to 5 bases and at J to 1 base, leaving 10 bases not matched to a gene. CDR3 length: 18 residues. CDR3 loop: CASSPGQGVIRSGNTIYF. The CDR3 bases are TGTGCCAGCAGTCCGGGACAGGGGGTTATAAGGTCTGGAAACACCATATATTTT.

V gene TRBV6-1 combines with J gene TRBJ2-7; D remains ambiguous. Germline loops: CDR1 MNHNS, CDR2 SASEGT. Between the trimmed V and J ends, which lost 1 base and 2 bases, there was a span of 9 bases. CDR3 length: 14 amino acids. The CDR3 nucleotides read TGTGCCAGCAGTGAAGGGCCCTTCCCCTACGAGCAGTACTTC. Residues: CASSEGPFPYEQYF.

The chain joins TRBV20-1 to TRBJ1-5; D ambiguous. The CDR3 totals 15 residues. CDR1 and CDR2 (germline): DFQATT, SNEGSKA (reference sequence). V lost 3 bases to trimming and J lost 2 bases, with 14 bases between them. DNA for the CDR3: TGCAGTGCTAGTCGTTCCGGGAATGGCAATCAGCCCCAGCATTTT. This gives the protein CSASRSGNGNQPQHF.

This chain's CDR3 is CASTGTARVAGELFF. The DNA of the CDR3 is TGTGCCAGCACTGGGACAGCAAGAGTGGCCGGGGAGCTGTTTTTT. The genes are TRBV2 and TRBJ2-2, with 7 bases fitting TRBD1. The CDR3 runs 15 residues. The V gene end was trimmed by 7 bases and the J gene end by 6 bases; junction bases not matched to a gene: 11. Per germline, CDR1 SNHLY and CDR2 FYNNEI. Looking up the rest from reference TRBV2 and TRBJ2-2 gives the full variable domain: EPEVTQTPSHQVTQMGQEVILRCVPISNHLYFYWYRQILGQKVEFLVSFYNNEISEKSEIFDDQFSVERPDGSNFTLKIRSTKLEDSAMYFCASTGTARVAGELFFGEGSRLTVL.

The table lists this clone with a count of one. V gene TRBV29-1 combines with J gene TRBJ1-2, with TRBD1 matching 7 bases. Per the germline V gene, CDR1 is SQVTM and CDR2 is ANQGSEA. CDR3 size: 14 residues. V lost 4 bases to trimming and J lost 6 bases; unmatched junction nucleotides: 11. In DNA form, the CDR3 reads TGCAGCGTTGCCGGGGGCACAGGGGAACATGGCTACACCTTC. Protein: CSVAGGTGEHGYTF.

V gene TRBV6-4 combines with J gene TRBJ1-3; 7 bases map to TRBD1. Losses at the gene ends were 6 bases for V and 0 bases for J; bases not matched to a gene: 5. Germline lookup yields CDR1 MRHNA and CDR2 SNTAGT. The CDR3 spans 15 residues. CDR3 coding DNA: TGTGCCAGCAGAGGACAGGACCACTCTGGAAACACCATATATTTT. It yields the protein CASRGQDHSGNTIYF.

V gene TRBV4-1 combines with J gene TRBJ1-2; D may be TRBD1 (6 bases). V lost 0 bases and J lost 8, with 16 bases in between. The CDR3 loop spans 15 amino acids. CDR1 MGHRA and CDR2 YSYEKL come from the germline V gene. The CDR3 DNA is TGCGCCAGCAGCCAAGATTGGTCCACAGGGAACGGCTACACCTTC. This translates into CASSQDWSTGNGYTF.

This clone was seen just once. The chain couples TRBV28 to TRBJ2-2; 9 nucleotides line up with TRBD2. CDR1 is MDHEN and CDR2 is SYDVKM in the germline V gene. After removal of 6 bases from V and 6 bases from J, the junction contained 11 bases not matched to a gene. This CDR3 is built from 16 residues. The CDR3 reads CASRPSGSGRSGELFF. In nucleotides, the CDR3 is TGTGCCAGCAGGCCCTCGGGGAGCGGGAGGTCCGGGGAGCTGTTTTTT.

V and J are TRBV10-2 and TRBJ2-3, with 10 positions matching TRBD2. V gave up 0 bases and J gave up 10 bases; unmatched junction bases: 4. From germline, CDR1 is WSHSY and CDR2 SAAADI. The CDR3 consists of 14 residues. The DNA for the CDR3 is TGCGCCAGCAGTGAGTCTAGCGGGGGGTCTGCGCAGTATTTT. Translated, it gives CASSESSGGSAQYF.

The V call is TRBV28, the J call TRBJ1-2, with 9 nucleotides matching TRBD1. Germline CDR1 MDHEN, CDR2 SYDVKM. The ends lost 6 bases at V and 8 bases at J; junction bases unmatched: 13. This CDR3 contains 15 residues. The CDR3 spells CASRGTGSGRGGYTF. CDR3 DNA sequence: TGTGCCAGCAGAGGGACAGGGAGTGGCCGAGGAGGCTACACCTTC.

Regarding this clone: Other nucleotide sequences from this sample produce the same CDR3. The rearrangement joins TRBV5-1 to TRBJ1-2; D uncertain. V was pared by 0 bases and J by 0 bases, with 9 bases between. In germline, CDR1 is SGHRS, CDR2 YFSETQ. The length of the CDR3 is 15 residues. The CDR3 is CASSLGGSANYGYTF. CDR3 DNA sequence: TGCGCCAGCAGCTTGGGCGGTTCAGCTAACTATGGCTACACCTTC.

The chain combines TRBV2 with TRBJ2-7; 9 nucleotides match TRBD1. Germline V gene data show CDR1 as SNHLY and CDR2 as FYNNEI. With 3 bases clipped from V and 2 bases from J, the junction kept 5 bases outside the gene matches. The CDR3 has 15 amino acids. The CDR3 DNA sequence: TGTGCCAGCAGTGATGTTCGACAGGGGGCCTACGAGCAGTACGTC. This encodes CASSDVRQGAYEQYV.

This clone has a handful of counts. The chain has TRBV10-3 and TRBJ2-7, with D perhaps matching TRBD2 (6 bases). This CDR3 contains 12 residues. V lost 7 bases and J lost 7, with 14 bases in between. Germline V gene data show CDR1 as ENHRY and CDR2 as SYGVKD. This CDR3 reads CAIKEAGREQYV. CDR3 bases: TGTGCCATCAAGGAAGCAGGGAGGGAGCAGTACGTC.

The V call is TRBV6-4, the J call TRBJ2-1, with TRBD1 identical over 10 bases. Germline assignment: CDR1 MRHNA and CDR2 SNTAGT. The CDR3 runs to 15 residues. V lost 3 bases and J lost 6; bases outside the gene matches: 5. In nucleotides, the CDR3 is TGTGCCAGCAGTGAGGGACAGGGGACTGGCAATGAGCAGTTCTTC. Its translation: CASSEGQGTGNEQFF.

The chain uses TRBV5-4 and TRBJ2-1; 11 bases are shared with TRBD1. CDR1 is SGHNT, CDR2 YYREEE, per germline (reference sequence). The CDR3 is 15 residues long. J was trimmed by 10 bases and V by 0 bases; bases with no gene match: 6. This chain's CDR3 is CASSLVGTGGGEQFF. The CDR3 DNA sequence: TGTGCCAGCAGCTTGGTTGGGACAGGGGGAGGCGAGCAGTTCTTC.

The chain is built from TRBV2 and TRBJ1-5; TRBD1 agrees at 9 bases. The V gene's germline CDR1 is SNHLY and CDR2 FYNNEI. V lost 1 base and J lost 0; bases outside the gene matches: 7. This CDR3 has 18 amino acids. CDR3 loop: CASSEGGTGTYSNQPQHF. CDR3 nucleotides: TGTGCCAGCAGTGAAGGGGGGACAGGGACCTATAGCAATCAGCCCCAGCATTTT.

V usage is TRBV4-1 and J usage is TRBJ2-1; D may be TRBD1 (6 bases). From germline, CDR1 is MGHRA and CDR2 YSYEKL. The V end lost 1 base, the J end lost 5 bases, and 12 bases lay between the germline ends. The CDR3 is 15 amino acids. The CDR3 bases are TGCGCCAGCAGCCAAGGACAGGCAGGACACAATGAGCAGTTCTTC. Encoded protein: CASSQGQAGHNEQFF.

This clone showed up just once. V gene TRBV12-3 or TRBV12-4 combines with J gene TRBJ1-2; 8 bases fit TRBD1. CDR3 size: 13 residues. V trimming: 5 bases; J trimming: 8 bases; junction bases outside the gene matches: 7. CDR3 sequence reads: CASSPDRGGGYTF. In nucleotides, the CDR3 is TGTGCCAGCAGTCCCGACAGGGGTGGCGGCTACACCTTC.